What follows are 6 T cell receptor beta chains derived from one specimen sequenced in a study of blood T cell repertoires in COVID-19. Data came from immunoSEQ multiplex PCR; TCRdb stores just in-frame clones and leaves some out. The sample carries some 31,000 clones, 85% to 90% recorded once. Sequencing was carried out using peripheral blood. All receptors derive from a human donor in a cohort sampled during active COVID-19. The donor label of this sample is uncertain.

This chain connects TRBV3-1 (or the pseudogene TRBV3-2) to TRBJ2-7; D unclear. With 6 bases removed from V and 3 bases from J, the gap between germline ends came to 12 bases. Germline V gene sequence: CDR1 LGHDT, CDR2 YNNKEL (reference sequence). The CDR3 contains 13 residues. CDR3 loop: CASSPWSGYEQYF. The CDR3 nucleotides read TGTGCCAGCAGTCCCTGGTCGGGCTACGAGCAGTACTTC.

This clone was observed a single time. The chain joins TRBV18 to TRBJ2-7, with 10 positions matching TRBD1. Germline CDR1 is KGHSH and CDR2 is LQKENI. J was trimmed by 7 bases and V by 3 bases; bases with no gene match: 6. This CDR3 contains 14 residues. CDR3 sequence reads: CASSPGTGAGEQYF. The CDR3 DNA reads as TGTGCCAGCTCACCCGGGACAGGGGCAGGAGAGCAGTACTTC.

This clone was detected only a few times. The chain carries TRBV29-1 and TRBJ2-7, with 7 bases matching TRBD2. V dropped 5 bases and J dropped 0; count of bases not matched to a gene: 4. The CDR3 length is 13 residues. Germline V gives CDR1 SQVTM, CDR2 ANQGSEA. CDR3: CSVRGSSSYEQYF. The CDR3 nucleotides read TGCAGCGTTCGCGGGAGTAGCTCCTACGAGCAGTACTTC.

The chain has TRBV9 and TRBJ2-3; 14 nucleotides line up with TRBD2. The CDR3 covers 17 residues. Per the germline V gene, CDR1 is SGDLS and CDR2 is YYNGEE. J was trimmed by 4 bases and V by 3 bases; bases with no gene match: 7. Written as DNA, the CDR3 is TGTGCCAGCAGCGGGCAGGGACTAGCGGGAGTCCCAGATACGCAGTATTTT. Its protein product is CASSGQGLAGVPDTQYF.

The rearrangement links TRBV21-1 to TRBJ1-5; TRBD1 is the table's D call, not checked against the DNA. TRBV21-1 is labeled a pseudogene. The CDR3 runs 15 residues. In nucleotides, the CDR3 is TGTGCCAGCAGCGAACAGGGTTCTAGCAATCAGCCCCAGCATTTT. Translation gives CASSEQGSSNQPQHF.

This chain uses TRBV6-5 with TRBJ1-5, with 7 bases aligning to TRBD1. The CDR3 is 13 amino acids. Germline V gives CDR1 MNHEY, CDR2 SVGAGI. The ends lost 8 bases at V and 7 bases at J; junction bases unmatched: 8. The CDR3 sequence: CASLGGIGQPQHF. The CDR3 DNA follows: TGTGCCAGCCTAGGGGGCATTGGGCAGCCCCAGCATTTT.